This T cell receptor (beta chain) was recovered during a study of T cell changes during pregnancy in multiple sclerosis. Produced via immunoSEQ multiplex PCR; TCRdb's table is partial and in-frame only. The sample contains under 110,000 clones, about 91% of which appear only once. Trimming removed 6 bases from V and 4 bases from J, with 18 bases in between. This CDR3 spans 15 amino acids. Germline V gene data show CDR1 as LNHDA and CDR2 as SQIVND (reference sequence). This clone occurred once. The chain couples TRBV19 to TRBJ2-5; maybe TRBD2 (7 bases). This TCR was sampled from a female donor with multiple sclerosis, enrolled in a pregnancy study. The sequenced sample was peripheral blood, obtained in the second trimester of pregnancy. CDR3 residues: CASSFGQRDRETQYF. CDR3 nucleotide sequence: TGTGCCAGTAGCTTCGGACAGCGGGACCGAGAGACCCAGTACTTC.